This TCR beta chain came from a study of blood T cell repertoires in COVID-19. About the research overall: COVID-19 samples, acute and convalescent, were from the United States, Italy and Spain. Sample material is recorded as cDNA or gDNA derived from T cells, B-cell-depleted T cells, or PBMCs.

Per the study methods: Reference gene primer amplification yielded estimated nucleated cell counts. TCRdb keeps only in-frame clones here, not all; method: immunoSEQ multiplex PCR. From that table come the V and J calls and clone size; the DNA was used to work out D and trimming. The data hold under 300,000 clones, with about 86% observed a single time. V lost 3 bases and J lost 2, with 12 bases in between. CDR1 and CDR2 from the germline V gene are LNHDA and SQIVND (reference sequence). The CDR3 loop spans 15 amino acids. This TCR came from a man between 60 and 70 years old with acute or convalescent COVID-19. The chain has TRBV19 and TRBJ2-3; D gene ambiguous. The sample was peripheral blood. The CDR3 nucleotides read TGTGCCAGTAGTATCGGGTCCCATCCCACAGATACGCAGTATTTT. This translates into CASSIGSHPTDTQYF.